This TCR beta chain was recovered during a study of blood T cell repertoires in COVID-19. Data came from immunoSEQ multiplex PCR; TCRdb stores just in-frame clones and leaves some out. The sample consists of around 300,000 clones, roughly 90% of them appearing once. V was trimmed by 3 bases and J by 9 bases, leaving 11 bases between them. The CDR3 loop spans 12 amino acids. The sample consisted of peripheral blood. This rearrangement joins TRBV12-3 or TRBV12-4 to TRBJ1-1, with a tentative D call TRBD1 (5 bases). The TCR comes from a woman aged 45-60 years with active or convalescent COVID-19. The DNA of the CDR3 is TGTGCCAGCAGTTTTGGGGCTCTGAAAGCTTTCTTT. Translation: CASSFGALKAFF.